This paragraph reports one T cell receptor (beta chain). This entry belongs to a study of blood T cell repertoires in COVID-19. This table comes from immunoSEQ multiplex PCR, and its TCRdb copy is limited to in-frame clones, with some not included. The sample includes 62,000 or so clones, about 82% of them seen just once. The CDR3 has 16 amino acids. Trimming cost V 2 bases and J 5 bases; bases outside gene matches: 9. Germline V gives CDR1 MGHRA, CDR2 YSYEKL. The rearrangement uses TRBV4-1 and TRBJ1-5, with 7 bases matching TRBD1. The sample was PBMCs or T cells enriched from blood (not recorded which). The receptor comes from a woman aged 40 to 55 with acute COVID-19. CDR3 bases: TGCGCCAGCAGCCAACGAGGGGGCGAGGAATATCAGCCCCAGCATTTT. Encoded protein: CASSQRGGEEYQPQHF.